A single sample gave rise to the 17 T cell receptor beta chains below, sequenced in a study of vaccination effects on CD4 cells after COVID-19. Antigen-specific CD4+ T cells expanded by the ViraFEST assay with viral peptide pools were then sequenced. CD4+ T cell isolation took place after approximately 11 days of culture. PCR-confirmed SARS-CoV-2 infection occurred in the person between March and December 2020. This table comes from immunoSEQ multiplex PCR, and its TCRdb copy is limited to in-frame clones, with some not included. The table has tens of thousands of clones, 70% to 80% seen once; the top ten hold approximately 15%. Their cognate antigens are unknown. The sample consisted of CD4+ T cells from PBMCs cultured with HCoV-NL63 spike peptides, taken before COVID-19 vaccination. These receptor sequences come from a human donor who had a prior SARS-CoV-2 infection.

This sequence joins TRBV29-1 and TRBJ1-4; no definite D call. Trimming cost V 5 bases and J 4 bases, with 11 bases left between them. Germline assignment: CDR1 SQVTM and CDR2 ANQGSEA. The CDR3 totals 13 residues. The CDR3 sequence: CSVQQNSNEKLFF. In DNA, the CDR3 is TGCAGCGTTCAACAGAATAGTAATGAAAAACTGTTTTTT. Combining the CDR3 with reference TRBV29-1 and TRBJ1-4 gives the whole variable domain SAVISQKPSRDICQRGTSLTIQCQVDSQVTMMFWYRQQPGQSLTLIATANQGSEATYESGFVIDKFPISRPNLTFSTLTVSNMSPEDSSIYLCSVQQNSNEKLFFGSGTQLSVL.

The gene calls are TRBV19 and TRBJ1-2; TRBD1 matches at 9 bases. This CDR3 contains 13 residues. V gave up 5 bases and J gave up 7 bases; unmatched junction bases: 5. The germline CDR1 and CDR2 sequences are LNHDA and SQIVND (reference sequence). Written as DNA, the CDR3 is TGTGCCAGTAGTTTGGACAGGGGACCTGGCTACACCTTC. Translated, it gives CASSLDRGPGYTF.

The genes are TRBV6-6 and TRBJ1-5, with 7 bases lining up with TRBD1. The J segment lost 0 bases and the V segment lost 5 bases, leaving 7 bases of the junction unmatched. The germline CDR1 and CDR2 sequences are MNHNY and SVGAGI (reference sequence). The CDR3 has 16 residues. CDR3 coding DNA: TGTGCCAGCAGTAACCGACAGGGTTATAGCAATCAGCCCCAGCATTTT. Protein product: CASSNRQGYSNQPQHF.

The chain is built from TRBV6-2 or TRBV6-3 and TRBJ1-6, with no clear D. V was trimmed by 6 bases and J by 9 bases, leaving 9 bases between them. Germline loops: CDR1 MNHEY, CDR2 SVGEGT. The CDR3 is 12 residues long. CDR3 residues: CASSQLSSPLHF. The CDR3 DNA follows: TGTGCCAGCAGCCAACTGAGTTCACCCCTCCACTTT.

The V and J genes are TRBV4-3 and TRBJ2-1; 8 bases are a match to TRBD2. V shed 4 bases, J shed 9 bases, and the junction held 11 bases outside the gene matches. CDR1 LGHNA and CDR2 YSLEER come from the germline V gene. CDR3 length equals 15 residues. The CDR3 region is CASSPMGTRVGEQFF. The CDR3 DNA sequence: TGCGCCAGCAGCCCTATGGGGACTAGGGTCGGTGAGCAGTTCTTC.

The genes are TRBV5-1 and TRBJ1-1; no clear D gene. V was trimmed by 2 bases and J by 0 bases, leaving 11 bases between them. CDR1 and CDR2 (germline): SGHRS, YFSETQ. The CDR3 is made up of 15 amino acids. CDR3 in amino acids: CASSLLNTVNTEAFF. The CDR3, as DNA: TGCGCCAGCAGCTTACTTAACACTGTGAACACTGAAGCTTTCTTT.

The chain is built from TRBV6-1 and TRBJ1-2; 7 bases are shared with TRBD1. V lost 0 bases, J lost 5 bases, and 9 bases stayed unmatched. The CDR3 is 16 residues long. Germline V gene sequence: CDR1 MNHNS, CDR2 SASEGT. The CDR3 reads CASSEAVGRGYYGYTF. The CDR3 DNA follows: TGTGCCAGCAGTGAAGCCGTCGGCAGGGGGTATTATGGCTACACCTTC.

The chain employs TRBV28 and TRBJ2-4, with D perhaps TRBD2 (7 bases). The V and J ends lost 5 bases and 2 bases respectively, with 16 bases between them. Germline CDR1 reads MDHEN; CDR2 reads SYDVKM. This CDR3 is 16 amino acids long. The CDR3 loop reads CASSPRGGATKNIQYF. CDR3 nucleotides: TGTGCCAGCAGTCCCCGTGGGGGGGCGACCAAAAACATTCAGTACTTC.

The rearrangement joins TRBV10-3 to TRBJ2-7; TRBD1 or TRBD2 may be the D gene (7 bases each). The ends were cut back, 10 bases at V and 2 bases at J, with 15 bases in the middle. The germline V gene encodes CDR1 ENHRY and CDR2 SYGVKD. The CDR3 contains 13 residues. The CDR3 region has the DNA TGTGCCACCCCCAGGGGGGGGACCTACGAGCAGTACTTC. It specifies CATPRGGTYEQYF.

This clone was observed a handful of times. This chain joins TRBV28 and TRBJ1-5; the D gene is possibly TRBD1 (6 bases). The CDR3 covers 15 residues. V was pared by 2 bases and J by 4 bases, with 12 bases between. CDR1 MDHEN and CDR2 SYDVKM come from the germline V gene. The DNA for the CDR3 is TGTGCCAGCAGTTTAATGGACAGTCCTAATCAGCCCCAGCATTTT. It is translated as CASSLMDSPNQPQHF.

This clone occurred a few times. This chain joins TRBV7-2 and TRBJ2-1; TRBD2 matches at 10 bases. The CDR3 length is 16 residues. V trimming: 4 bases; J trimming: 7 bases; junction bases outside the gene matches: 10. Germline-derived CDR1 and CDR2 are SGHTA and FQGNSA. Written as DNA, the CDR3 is TGTGCCAGCAGCTGGTCTAGCGGGAGCGGGGCAAATGAGCAGTTCTTC. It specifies CASSWSSGSGANEQFF.

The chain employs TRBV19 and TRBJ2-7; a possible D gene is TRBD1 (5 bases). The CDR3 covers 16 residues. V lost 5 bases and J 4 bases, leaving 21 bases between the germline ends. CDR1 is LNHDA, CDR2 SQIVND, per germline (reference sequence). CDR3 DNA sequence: TGTGCCAGTAGTTGGTATGGGGCAGCAGACCCATACGAGCAGTACTTC. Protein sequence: CASSWYGAADPYEQYF.

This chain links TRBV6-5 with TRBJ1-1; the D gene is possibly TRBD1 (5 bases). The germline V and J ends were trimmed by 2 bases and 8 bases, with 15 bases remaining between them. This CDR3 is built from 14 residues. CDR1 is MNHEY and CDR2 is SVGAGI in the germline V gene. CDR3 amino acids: CASSYDGAGREAFF. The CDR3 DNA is TGTGCCAGCAGTTACGATGGGGCAGGAAGAGAAGCTTTCTTT.

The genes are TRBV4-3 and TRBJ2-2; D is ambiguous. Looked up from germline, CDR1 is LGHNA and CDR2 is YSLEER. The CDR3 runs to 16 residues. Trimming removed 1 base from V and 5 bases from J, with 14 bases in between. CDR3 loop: CASSQARRHGTGELFF. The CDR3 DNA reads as TGCGCCAGCAGCCAAGCCCGACGTCATGGAACCGGGGAGCTGTTTTTT.

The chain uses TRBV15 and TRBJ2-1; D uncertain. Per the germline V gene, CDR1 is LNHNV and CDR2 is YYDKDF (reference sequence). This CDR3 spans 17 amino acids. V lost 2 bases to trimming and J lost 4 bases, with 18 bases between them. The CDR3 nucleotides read TGTGCCACCAGCAGAACCCCCCGGGCAGACGATTACAATGAGCAGTTCTTC. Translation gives CATSRTPRADDYNEQFF.

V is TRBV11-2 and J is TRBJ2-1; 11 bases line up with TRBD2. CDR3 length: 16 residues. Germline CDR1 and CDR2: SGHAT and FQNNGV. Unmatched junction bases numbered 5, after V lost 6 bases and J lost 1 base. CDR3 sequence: CASRPIAGGSYNEQFF. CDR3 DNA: TGTGCCAGCAGGCCCATAGCGGGAGGGTCCTACAATGAGCAGTTCTTC.

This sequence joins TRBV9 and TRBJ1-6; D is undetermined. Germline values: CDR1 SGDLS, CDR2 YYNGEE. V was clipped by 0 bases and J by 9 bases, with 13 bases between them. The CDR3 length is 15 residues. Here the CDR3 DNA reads TGTGCCAGCAGCGTAGCTGGCCGAAGGATTTCACCCCTCCACTTT. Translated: CASSVAGRRISPLHF.